The rows below give T cell receptor beta chains drawn from one sample of a study of vaccination effects on CD4 cells after COVID-19. Produced via immunoSEQ multiplex PCR; TCRdb's table is partial and in-frame only. The sample lists roughly 26,000 clones, about 80% seen once, with around 16% in the top ten. Antigens for these TCRs are unknown. The material sequenced was CD4+ T cells from PBMCs cultured with HCoV-NL63 spike peptides, taken before COVID-19 vaccination. These receptors came from a human donor who had a prior SARS-CoV-2 infection. CDR3s include the opening cysteine and the closing phenylalanine or tryptophan. The order of the fields is V gene, CDR3 length, CDR3 protein.

V gene: TRBV4-3
CDR3 length: 15
CDR3 protein: CASSQDPRGTDTQYF

V gene: TRBV5-4
CDR3 length: 16
CDR3 protein: CASSLAVASGTDTQYF

V gene: TRBV29-1
CDR3 length: 16
CDR3 protein: CSGADRASKGEQPQHF

V gene: TRBV4-1
CDR3 length: 18
CDR3 protein: CASSQGLAGVFSYNEQFF

V gene: TRBV2
CDR3 length: 13
CDR3 protein: CASVGDRGETQYF

V gene: TRBV25-1
CDR3 length: 18
CDR3 protein: CASGGLAGGPGSTDTQYF

V gene: TRBV27
CDR3 length: 13
CDR3 protein: CASSMGTNSPLHF

V gene: TRBV4-2
CDR3 length: 16
CDR3 protein: CASSQTSGRAAYEQYF

V gene: TRBV11-2
CDR3 length: 14
CDR3 protein: CASSQGQYQETQYF

V gene: TRBV6-5
CDR3 length: 14
CDR3 protein: CASSPSTSGETQYF

V gene: TRBV7-3
CDR3 length: 15
CDR3 protein: CASSHKIGNTGELFF

V gene: TRBV4-3
CDR3 length: 15
CDR3 protein: CASSHLWEGLNEQFF

V gene: TRBV4-2
CDR3 length: 14
CDR3 protein: CASKLLAVNTEAFF

V gene: TRBV7-2
CDR3 length: 14
CDR3 protein: CASSLGIQGGEQFF

V gene: TRBV29-1
CDR3 length: 13
CDR3 protein: CSVVRGANTEAFF

V gene: TRBV7-3
CDR3 length: 12
CDR3 protein: CASSLSSDTQYF

V gene: TRBV6-5
CDR3 length: 15
CDR3 protein: CASSEGTGGHYGYTF

V gene: TRBV7-7
CDR3 length: 13
CDR3 protein: CASSFDSSYEQYF

V gene: TRBV19
CDR3 length: 16
CDR3 protein: CASSRTGGSSYNEQFF

V gene: TRBV9
CDR3 length: 14
CDR3 protein: CASSVRMPSYEQYF

V gene: TRBV5-4
CDR3 length: 14
CDR3 protein: CASSRSNLQETQYF

V gene: TRBV6-5
CDR3 length: 11
CDR3 protein: CASTQMDGYTF